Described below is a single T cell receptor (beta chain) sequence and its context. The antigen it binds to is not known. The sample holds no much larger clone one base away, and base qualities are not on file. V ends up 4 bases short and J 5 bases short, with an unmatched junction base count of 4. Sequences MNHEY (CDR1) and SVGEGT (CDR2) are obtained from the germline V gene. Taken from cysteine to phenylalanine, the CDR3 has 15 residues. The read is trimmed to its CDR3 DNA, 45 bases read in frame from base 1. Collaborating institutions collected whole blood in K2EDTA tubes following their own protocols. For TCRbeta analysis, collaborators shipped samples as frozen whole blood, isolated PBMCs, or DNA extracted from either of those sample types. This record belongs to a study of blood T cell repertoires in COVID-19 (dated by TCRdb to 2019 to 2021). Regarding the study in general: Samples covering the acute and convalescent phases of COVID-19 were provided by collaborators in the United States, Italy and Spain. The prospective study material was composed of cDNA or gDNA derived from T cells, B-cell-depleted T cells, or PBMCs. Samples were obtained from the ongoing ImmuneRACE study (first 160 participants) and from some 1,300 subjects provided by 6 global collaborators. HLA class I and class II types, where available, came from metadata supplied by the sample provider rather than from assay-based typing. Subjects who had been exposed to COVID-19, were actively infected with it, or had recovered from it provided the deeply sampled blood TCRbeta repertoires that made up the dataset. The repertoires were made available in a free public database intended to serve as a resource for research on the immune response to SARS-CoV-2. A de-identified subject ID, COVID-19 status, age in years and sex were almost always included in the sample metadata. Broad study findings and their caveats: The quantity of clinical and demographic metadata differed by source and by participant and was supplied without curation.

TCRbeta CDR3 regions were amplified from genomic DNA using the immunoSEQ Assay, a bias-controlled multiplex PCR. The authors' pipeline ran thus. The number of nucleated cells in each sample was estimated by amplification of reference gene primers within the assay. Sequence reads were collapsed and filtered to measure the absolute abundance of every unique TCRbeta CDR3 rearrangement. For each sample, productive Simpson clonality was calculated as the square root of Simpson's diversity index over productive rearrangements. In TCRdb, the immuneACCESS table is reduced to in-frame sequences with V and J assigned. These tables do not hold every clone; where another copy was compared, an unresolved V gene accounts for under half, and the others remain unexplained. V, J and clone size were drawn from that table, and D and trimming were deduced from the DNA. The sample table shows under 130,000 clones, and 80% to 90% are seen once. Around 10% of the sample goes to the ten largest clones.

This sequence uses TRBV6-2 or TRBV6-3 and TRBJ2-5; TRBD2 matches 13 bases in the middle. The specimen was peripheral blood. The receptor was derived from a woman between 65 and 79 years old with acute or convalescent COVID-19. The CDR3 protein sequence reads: CASSWGTSGIETQYF. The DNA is TGTGCCAGCAGTTGGGGGACTAGCGGGATTGAGACCCAGTACTTC.